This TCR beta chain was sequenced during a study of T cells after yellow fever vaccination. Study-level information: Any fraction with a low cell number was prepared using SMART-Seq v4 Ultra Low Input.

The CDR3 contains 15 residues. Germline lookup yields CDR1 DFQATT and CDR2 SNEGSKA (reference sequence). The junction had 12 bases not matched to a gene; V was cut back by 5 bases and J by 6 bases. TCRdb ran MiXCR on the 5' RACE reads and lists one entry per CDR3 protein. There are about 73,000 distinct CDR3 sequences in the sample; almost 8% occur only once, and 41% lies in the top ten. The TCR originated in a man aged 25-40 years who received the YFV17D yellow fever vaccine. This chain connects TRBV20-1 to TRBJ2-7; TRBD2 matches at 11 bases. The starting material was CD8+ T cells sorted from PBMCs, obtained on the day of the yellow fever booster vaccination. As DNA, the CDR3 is TGCAGTGCTCTCCCTTTAGCGGGAGGGCCGGGCGAGCAGTACTTC. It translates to CSALPLAGGPGEQYF.